This T cell receptor beta chain was captured in a study of early T cells in non-severe SARS-CoV-2 infection. Study in general: Bulk RNA isolated from unsorted whole blood underwent sequencing; chains were not paired. Study conclusions and caveats: Private and CD4 specificities were missed by VDJdb matching, which favored anti-spike CD8 responses.

The TCR library protocol attached unique molecular identifiers to the individual cDNA molecules. Each CDR3 protein gets one entry after TCRdb re-called the 5' RACE reads with MiXCR. The sample has about 120,000 distinct CDR3 sequences; around 12% are singletons. The table lists this clonotype with many counts. The antigen is undetermined. The source is an adult who was a healthcare worker with PCR-confirmed SARS-CoV-2 infection or an uninfected control (not recorded which). The sample in question was whole blood, obtained at baseline.

The CDR3 DNA follows: TGTGCCACCAGCCGCGTAGCGGAAACCTACAATGAGCAGTTCTTC. Translated: CATSRVAETYNEQFF. The gene calls are TRBV15 and TRBJ2-1; perhaps TRBD2 as D (6 bases). V was trimmed by 5 bases and J by 2 bases, leaving 13 bases between them. Germline CDR1 reads LNHNV; CDR2 reads YYDKDF (reference sequence). The CDR3 consists of 15 residues.